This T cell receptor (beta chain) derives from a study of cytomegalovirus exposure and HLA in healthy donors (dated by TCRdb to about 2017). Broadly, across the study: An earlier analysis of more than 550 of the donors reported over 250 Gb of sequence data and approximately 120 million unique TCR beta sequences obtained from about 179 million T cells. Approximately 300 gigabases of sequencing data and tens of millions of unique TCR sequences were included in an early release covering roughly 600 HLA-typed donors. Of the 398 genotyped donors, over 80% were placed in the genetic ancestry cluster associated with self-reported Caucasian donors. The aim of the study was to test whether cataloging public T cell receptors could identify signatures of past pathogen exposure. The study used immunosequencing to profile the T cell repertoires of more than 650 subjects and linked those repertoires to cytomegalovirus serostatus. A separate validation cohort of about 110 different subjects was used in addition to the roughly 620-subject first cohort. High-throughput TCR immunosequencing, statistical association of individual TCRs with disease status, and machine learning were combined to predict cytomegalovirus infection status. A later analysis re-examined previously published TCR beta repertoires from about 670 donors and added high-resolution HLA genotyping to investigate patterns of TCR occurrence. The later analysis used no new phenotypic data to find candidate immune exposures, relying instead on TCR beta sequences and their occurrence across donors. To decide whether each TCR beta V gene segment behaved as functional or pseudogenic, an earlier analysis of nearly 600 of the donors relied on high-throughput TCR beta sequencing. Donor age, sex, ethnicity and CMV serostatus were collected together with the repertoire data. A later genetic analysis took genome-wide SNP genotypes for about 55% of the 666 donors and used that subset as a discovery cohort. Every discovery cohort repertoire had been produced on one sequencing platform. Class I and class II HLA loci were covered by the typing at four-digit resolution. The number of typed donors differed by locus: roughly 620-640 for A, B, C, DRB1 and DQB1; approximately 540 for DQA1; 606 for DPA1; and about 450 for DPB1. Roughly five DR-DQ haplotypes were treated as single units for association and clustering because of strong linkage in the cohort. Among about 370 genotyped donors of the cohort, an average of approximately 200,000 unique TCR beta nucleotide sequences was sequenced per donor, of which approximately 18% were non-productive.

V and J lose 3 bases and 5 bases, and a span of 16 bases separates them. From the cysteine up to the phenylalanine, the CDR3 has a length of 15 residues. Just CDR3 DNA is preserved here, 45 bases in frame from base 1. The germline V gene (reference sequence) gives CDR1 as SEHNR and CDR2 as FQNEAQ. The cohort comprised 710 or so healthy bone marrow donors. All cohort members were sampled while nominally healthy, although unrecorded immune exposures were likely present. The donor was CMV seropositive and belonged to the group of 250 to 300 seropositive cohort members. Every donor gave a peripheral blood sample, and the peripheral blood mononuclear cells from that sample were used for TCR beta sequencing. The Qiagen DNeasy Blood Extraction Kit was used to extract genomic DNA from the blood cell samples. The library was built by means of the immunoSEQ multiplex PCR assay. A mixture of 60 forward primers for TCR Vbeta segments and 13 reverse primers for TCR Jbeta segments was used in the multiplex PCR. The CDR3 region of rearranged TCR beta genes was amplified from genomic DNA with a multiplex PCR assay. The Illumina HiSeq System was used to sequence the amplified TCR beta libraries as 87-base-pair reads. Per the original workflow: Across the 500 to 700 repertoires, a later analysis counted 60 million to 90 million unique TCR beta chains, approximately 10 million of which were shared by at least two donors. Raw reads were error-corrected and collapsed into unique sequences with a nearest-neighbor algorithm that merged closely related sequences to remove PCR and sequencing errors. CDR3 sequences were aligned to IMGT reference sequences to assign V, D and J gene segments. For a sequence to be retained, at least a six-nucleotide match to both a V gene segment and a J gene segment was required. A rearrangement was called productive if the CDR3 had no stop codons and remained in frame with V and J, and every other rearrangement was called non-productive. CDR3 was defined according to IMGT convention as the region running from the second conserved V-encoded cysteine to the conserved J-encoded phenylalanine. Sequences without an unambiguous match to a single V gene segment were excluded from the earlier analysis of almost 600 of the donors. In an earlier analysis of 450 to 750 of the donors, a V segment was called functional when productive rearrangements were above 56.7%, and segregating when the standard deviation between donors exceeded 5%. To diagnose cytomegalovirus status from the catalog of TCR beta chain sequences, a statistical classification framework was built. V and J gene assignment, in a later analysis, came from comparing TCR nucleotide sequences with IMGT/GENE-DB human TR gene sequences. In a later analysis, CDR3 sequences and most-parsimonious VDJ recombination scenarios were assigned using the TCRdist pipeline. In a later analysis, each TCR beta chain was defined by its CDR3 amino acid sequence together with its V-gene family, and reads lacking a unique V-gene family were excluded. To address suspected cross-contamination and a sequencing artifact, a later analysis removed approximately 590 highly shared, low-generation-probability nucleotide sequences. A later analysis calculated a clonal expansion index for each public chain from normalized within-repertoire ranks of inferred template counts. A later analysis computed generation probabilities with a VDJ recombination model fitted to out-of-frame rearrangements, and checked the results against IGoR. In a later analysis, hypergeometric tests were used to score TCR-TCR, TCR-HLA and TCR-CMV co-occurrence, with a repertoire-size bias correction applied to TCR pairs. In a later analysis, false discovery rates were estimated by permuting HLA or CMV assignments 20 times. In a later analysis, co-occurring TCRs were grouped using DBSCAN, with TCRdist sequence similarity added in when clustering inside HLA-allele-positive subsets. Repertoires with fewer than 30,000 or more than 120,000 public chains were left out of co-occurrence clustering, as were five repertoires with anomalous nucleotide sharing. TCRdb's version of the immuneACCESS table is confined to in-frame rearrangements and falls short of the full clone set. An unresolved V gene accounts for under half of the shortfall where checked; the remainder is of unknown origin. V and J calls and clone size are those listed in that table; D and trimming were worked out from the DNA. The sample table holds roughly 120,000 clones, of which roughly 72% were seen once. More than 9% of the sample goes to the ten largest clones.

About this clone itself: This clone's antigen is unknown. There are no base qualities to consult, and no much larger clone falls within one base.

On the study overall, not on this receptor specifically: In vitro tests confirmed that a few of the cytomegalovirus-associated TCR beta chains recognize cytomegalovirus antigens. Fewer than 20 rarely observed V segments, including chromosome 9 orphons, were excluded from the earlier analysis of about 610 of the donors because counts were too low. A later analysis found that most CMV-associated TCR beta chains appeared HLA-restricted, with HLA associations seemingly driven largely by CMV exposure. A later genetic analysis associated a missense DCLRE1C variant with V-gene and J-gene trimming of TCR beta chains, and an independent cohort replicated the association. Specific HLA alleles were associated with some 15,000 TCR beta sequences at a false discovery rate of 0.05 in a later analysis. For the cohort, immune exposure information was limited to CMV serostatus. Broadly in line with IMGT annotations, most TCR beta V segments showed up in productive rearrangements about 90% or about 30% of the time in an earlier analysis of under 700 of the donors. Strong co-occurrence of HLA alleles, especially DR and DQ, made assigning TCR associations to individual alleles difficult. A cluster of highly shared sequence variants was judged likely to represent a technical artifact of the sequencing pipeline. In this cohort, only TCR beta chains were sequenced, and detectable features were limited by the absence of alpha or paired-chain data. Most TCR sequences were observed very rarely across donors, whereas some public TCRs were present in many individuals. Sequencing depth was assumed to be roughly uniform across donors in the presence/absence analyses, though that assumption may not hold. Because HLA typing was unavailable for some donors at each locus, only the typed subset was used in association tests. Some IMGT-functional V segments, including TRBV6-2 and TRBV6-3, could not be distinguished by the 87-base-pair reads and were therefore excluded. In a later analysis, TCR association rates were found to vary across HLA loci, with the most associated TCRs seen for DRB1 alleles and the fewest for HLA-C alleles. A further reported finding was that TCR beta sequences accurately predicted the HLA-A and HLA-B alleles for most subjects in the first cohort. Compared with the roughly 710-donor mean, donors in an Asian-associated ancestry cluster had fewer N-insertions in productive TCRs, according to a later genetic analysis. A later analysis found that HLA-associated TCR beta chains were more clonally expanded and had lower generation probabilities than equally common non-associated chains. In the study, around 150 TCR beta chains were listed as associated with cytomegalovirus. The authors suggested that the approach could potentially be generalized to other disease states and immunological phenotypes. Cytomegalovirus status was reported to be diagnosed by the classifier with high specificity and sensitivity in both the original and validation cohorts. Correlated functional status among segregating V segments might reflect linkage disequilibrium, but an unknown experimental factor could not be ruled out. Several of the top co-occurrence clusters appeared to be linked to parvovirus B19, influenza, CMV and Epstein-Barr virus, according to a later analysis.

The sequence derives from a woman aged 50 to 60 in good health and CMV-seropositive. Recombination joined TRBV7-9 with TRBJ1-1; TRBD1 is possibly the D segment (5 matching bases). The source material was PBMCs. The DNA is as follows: TGTGCCAGCAGCTTCCCTCTCCCAGGGCGAACTGAAGCTTTCTTT. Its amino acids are CASSFPLPGRTEAFF. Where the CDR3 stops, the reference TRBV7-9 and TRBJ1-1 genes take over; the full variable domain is DTGVSQNPRHKITKRGQNVTFRCDPISEHNRLYWYRQTLGQGPEFLTYFQNEAQLEKSRLLSDRFSAERPKGSFSTLEIQRTEQGDSAMYLCASSFPLPGRTEAFFGQGTRLTVV.